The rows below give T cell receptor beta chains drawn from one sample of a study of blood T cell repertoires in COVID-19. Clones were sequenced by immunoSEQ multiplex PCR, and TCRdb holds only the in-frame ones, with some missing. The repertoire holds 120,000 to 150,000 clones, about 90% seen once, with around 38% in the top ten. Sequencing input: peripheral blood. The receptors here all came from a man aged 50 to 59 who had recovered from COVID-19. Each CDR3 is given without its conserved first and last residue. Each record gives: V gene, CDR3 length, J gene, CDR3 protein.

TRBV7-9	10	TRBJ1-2	ASSLNQGGYT
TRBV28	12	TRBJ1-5	ASSLGGNPQPQH
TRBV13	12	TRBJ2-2	ASSSGTETGELF
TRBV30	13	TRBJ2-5	AWRRSGGAVETQY
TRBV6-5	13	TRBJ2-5	ASSSGTSGQETQY
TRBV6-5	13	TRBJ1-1	ASTRRTGGNTEAF
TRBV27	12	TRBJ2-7	ASSLLGQGYEQY
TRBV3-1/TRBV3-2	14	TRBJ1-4	ASSRIRTGGREKLF
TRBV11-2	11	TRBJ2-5	ASSYGLGETQY
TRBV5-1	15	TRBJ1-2	ASSLEGGATNYYGYT
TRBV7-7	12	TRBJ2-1	ASSPRDGNNEQF
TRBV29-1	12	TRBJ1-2	SVLFGTADYGYT
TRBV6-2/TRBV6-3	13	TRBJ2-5	ASSSVLAVRETQY
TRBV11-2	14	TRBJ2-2	ASSLEGGSYTGELF
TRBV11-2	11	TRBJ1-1	ASSFTGRTEAF
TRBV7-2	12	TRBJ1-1	ASSSTGGSTEAF
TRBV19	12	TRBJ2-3	ASRTSNGPDTQY
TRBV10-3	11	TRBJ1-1	AISERWNTEAF
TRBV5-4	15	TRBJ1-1	ASSLGQGPVRGTEAF
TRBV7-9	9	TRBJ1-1	ASSLITEAF
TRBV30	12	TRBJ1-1	AWGAGQGVTEAF
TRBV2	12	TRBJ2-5	ASSAQGERKTQY
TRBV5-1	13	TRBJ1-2	ASRDGTGDAAGYT
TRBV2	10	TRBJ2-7	ASRPENYEQY
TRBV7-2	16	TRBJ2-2	ASSLAQASGVKAGELF
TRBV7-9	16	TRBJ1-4	ASSPRTGLGFGGAKLF
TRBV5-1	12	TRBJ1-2	ASSRGQGITGYT
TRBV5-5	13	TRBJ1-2	ASSLAWDRGGGYT
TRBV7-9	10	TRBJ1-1	ASSLQGAEAF
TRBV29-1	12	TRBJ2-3	SVEVSGGPDTQY
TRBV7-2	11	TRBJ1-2	ASSLAQGYGYT
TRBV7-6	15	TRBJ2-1	ASSLEGTPSSYNEQF
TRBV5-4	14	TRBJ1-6	ASSLDRDRRISPLH
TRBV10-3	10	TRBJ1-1	AIRGQGTEAF
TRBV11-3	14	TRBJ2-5	ASSSGTSGGQETQY
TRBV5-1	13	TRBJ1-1	ASSLVLGGSVEAF
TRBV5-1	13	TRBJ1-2	ASSLEGAQGYGYT
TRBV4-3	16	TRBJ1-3	ASSQNARGMGRGNTIY
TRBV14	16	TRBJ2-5	ASSQGLAGERRGETQY
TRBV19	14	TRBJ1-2	ASSSRGAPTGDGYT
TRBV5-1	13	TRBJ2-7	ASSLEVTGAYEQY
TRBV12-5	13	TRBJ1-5	ASGLAAGGVQPQH
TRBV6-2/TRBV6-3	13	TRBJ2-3	ASSPLRVVADTQY
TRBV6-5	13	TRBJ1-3	ASGPTRTAGNTIY
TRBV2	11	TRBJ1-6	ASSREGNSPLH
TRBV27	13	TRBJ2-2	ASRTPGLATGELF
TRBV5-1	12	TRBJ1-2	ASSFEFSNYGYT
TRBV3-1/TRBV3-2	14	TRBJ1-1	ASSQSRRGQAPAAF